This TCR beta chain was retrieved from a study of T cell responses to AZD1222 COVID-19 vaccine (dated by TCRdb to about 2021). Concerning the study at large: Because spike-specific TCR depth and breadth did not differ between the two schedules, AZD1222 recipients who got a second dose at roughly 4 weeks were pooled with those who got a second dose at roughly 12 weeks. Trial participants were enrolled by age into subgroups of 18-55, 56-69 and 70-plus years, and 148, 28 and 57 TCR-sequenced participants, respectively, were included in these subgroups. A total of under 250 trial participants underwent TCR sequencing, of whom about 200 had received two doses of AZD1222 and some 25 had received two doses of the MenACWY control vaccine.

The table lists this clone with a count of one. Its antigen is unknown. There are no base qualities to consult, and no much larger clone falls within one base. General conclusions and limits of the study: CD4 TCRs associated with the vaccine covered the entire spike protein, and the dominant responses were in regions 160-218 and 743-854. No day 14 peak-response samples were available, so repertoires were characterized only after the peak T cell response. Participants were mostly white British, with more females than males. The authors suggested clonal diversity may have been underestimated. In the small 56-69-year group, the increase in depth fell short of significance, most likely because of low power. Reportedly, almost half of the unique spike-specific TCRs recognized epitopes lying outside the regions that are mutated in the B.1.351 and B.1.1.7 variants. After two AZD1222 doses, both the breadth and the depth of spike-specific TCRs were significantly higher than at day 0 and than in MenACWY recipients. Conclusions about previously exposed vaccinees are limited, since just six AZD1222 recipients were seropositive for SARS-CoV-2 at baseline.

The time point label corresponds to: baseline before first vaccination. Samples from vaccinated people were obtained from the UK trials COV001 and COV002, which included a single-blind randomized controlled phase 2/3 trial of AZD1222 (ChAdOx1 nCoV-19) in healthy adults. For TCRbeta chain sequencing, PBMC samples from trial participants were taken at day 0 and at day 28 after the second dose. The CDR3 regions of human TCRbeta chains were subjected to immunosequencing. The paper's processing steps were these. Repertoire TCRs were matched against a reference library of SARS-CoV-2-specific TCRs generated with the MIRA antigen-specificity platform. Breadth was defined as the fraction of unique TCRs that were SARS-CoV-2-associated. Depth was defined as the fraction of total T cells that were SARS-CoV-2-associated. Each spike-specific TCR was assigned to its reactive spike region and to a CD4 or CD8 class using the MIRA data. Log10-transformed breadth and depth values were compared by one-way ANOVA with Sidak's multiple comparisons tests. What TCRdb holds here is the immuneACCESS table cut down to in-frame rearrangements. Part of the clones is not present; checked against another copy, under half of the missing clones reflect an unresolved V gene, and the others are unexplained. The DNA gave D and trimming, while V, J and clone size come from that table. This sample comprises 110,000 or so clones, 91% of them detected only once. In total, the top ten clones hold 5% to 6.5% of the sample.

Relative to germline, V is 5 bases shorter and J is 3 bases shorter, with 14 bases between their ends. From a lookup of the germline V gene (reference sequence), CDR1 and CDR2 are MNHEY and SMNVEV. Its CDR3 holds 16 amino acids, cysteine through phenylalanine. The entry retains the CDR3 DNA only, 48 bases that are in frame from base 1. This receptor was taken from an adult in good health. Sequencing was performed on peripheral blood, taken on day 0 of AZD1222 vaccination. The chain was built from TRBV27 and TRBJ1-6; a weak D assignment points to TRBD1 (6 bases agree). The CDR3 here reads CASSHPPGHYNSPLHF. The DNA sequence is TGTGCCAGCAGTCACCCCCCGGGACACTATAATTCACCCCTCCACTTT.